The clone carrying this T cell receptor beta chain has more than one count but fewer than ten. Its specificity is unknown. Patients having uncontrolled infection, another autoimmune disease, pregnancy or lactation were not included. RNA transcripts served as the template for amplifying TCR beta CDR3 regions. A first-round RT-PCR of the TCR CDR3 used the HTBI primer set. Using its own MiXCR run on the multiplex PCR reads, TCRdb lists one record per CDR3 protein. The sample yields about 560,000 distinct CDR3 sequences, about a sixth seen once. This sample is drawn from a study of T cells in Graves' hyperthyroidism and ophthalmopathy. The overall study: Peripheral blood was obtained at initial diagnosis, preceding any treatment. General observations from the study: Most thyroid clonotypes that were expanded above 0.001 also turned up in blood.

The ends were cut back, 3 bases at V and 5 bases at J, with 11 bases in the middle. Germline V gene data show CDR1 as LNHNV and CDR2 as YYDKDF (reference sequence). The CDR3 consists of 14 residues. What was sequenced was blood. The rearrangement uses TRBV15 and TRBJ1-5; D may be TRBD1 (6 bases). The receptor comes from a woman aged 18-29 years with Graves' hyperthyroidism. Here the CDR3 DNA reads TGTGCCACCAGCAGGACCCAGGGGTATCAGCCCCAGCATTTT. Translation: CATSRTQGYQPQHF.